The sample holds a few counts of the clone carrying this T cell receptor beta chain. The sample belongs to a study of blood T cells in healthy people across ages. The second PCR ran about 6 to 12 cycles with a sample-barcoded 5' primer and J-beta primers. TCRdb analysed the 5' RACE reads with MiXCR anew, one entry per CDR3 protein. The sample contains over 1.5 million distinct CDR3 sequences, roughly 50% of which appear only once. The CDR3 covers 16 residues. The germline gives CDR1 MNHNS, CDR2 SASEGT. V lost 5 bases to trimming and J lost 1 base, with 17 bases between them. The chain has TRBV6-1 and TRBJ2-5; TRBD1 might be the D (6 bases). This clonotype was obtained from a woman aged 40-49 years in good health. The sequenced sample consisted of blood. CDR3 in amino acids: CASSIYRGRLQETQYF. CDR3 nucleotides: TGTGCCAGCAGTATATATAGGGGGAGACTCCAAGAGACCCAGTACTTC.